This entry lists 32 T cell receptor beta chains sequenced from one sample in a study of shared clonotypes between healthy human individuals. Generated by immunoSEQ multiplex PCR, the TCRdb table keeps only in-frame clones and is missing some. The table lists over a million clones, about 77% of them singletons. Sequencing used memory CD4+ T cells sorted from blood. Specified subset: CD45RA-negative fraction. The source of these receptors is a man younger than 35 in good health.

The CDR3 is CASRIPSGSSDTQYF. The CDR3 coding sequence is TGTGCCAGCAGAATTCCTAGCGGGAGTTCAGATACGCAGTATTTT. This chain links TRBV6-5 with TRBJ2-3; 10 bases agree with TRBD2. The CDR3 covers 15 residues. After removal of 6 bases from V and 4 bases from J, the junction contained 7 bases not matched to a gene. Germline V gene sequence: CDR1 MNHEY, CDR2 SVGAGI.

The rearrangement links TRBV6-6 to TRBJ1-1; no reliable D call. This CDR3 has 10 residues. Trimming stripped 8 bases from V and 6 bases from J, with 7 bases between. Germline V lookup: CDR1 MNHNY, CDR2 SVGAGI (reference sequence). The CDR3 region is CASRRAEAFF. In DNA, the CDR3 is TGTGCCAGCCGGAGGGCTGAAGCTTTCTTT.

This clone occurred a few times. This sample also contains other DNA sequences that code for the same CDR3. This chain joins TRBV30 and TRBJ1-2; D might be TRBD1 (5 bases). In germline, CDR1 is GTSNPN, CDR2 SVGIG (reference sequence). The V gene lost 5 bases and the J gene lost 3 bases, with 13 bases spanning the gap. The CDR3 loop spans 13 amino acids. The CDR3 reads CAWGGQGYYGYTF. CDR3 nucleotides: TGTGCCTGGGGAGGTCAGGGCTACTATGGCTACACCTTC.

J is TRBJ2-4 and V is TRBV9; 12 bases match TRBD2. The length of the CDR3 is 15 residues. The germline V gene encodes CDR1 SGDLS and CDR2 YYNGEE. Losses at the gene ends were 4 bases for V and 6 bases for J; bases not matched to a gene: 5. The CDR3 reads CASSPSGRARNIQYF. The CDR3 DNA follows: TGTGCCAGCAGCCCTAGCGGGAGGGCCCGAAACATTCAGTACTTC.

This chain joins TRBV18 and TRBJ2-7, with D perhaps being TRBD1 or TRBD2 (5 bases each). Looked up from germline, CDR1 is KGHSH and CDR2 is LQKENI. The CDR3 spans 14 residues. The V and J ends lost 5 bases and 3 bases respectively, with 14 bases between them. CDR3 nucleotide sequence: TGTGCCAGCTCAGCAGGGACGGAGAGCTACGAGCAGTACTTC. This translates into CASSAGTESYEQYF. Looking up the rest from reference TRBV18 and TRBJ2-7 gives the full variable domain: NAGVMQNPRHLVRRRGQEARLRCSPMKGHSHVYWYRQLPEEGLKFMVYLQKENIIDESGMPKERFSAEFPKEGPSILRIQQVVRGDSAAYFCASSAGTESYEQYFGPGTRLTVT.

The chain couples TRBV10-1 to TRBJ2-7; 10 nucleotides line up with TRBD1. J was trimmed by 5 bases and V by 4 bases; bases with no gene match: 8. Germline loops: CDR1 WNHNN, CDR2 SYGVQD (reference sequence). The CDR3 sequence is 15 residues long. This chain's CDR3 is CASSGPGQGLNEQYF. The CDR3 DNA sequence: TGCGCCAGCAGTGGGCCGGGACAGGGGCTCAACGAGCAGTACTTC.

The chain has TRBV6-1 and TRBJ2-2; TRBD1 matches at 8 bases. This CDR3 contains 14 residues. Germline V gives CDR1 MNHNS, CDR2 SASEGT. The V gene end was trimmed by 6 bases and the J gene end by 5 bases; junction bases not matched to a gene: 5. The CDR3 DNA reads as TGTGCCAGCAGGCAGGGGGCTGGGACCGGGGAGCTGTTTTTT. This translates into CASRQGAGTGELFF.

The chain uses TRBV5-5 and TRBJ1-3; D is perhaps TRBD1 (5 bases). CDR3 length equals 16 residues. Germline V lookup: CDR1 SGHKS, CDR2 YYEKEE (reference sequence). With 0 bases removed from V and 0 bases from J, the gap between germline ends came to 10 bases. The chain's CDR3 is CASSLGGHRSGNTIYF. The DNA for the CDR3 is TGTGCCAGCAGCTTGGGCGGACACCGCTCTGGAAACACCATATATTTT.

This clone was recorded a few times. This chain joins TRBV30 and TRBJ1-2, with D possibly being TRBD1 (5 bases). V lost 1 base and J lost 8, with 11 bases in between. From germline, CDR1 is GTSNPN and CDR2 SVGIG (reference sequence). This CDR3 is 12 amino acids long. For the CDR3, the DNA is TGTGCCTGGAGTGAGGCAGGGCGCGGCTACACCTTC. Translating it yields CAWSEAGRGYTF.

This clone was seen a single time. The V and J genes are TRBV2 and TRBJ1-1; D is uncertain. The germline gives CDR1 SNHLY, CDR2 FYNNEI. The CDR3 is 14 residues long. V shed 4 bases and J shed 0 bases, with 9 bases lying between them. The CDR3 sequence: CASSAGLMNTEAFF. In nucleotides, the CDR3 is TGTGCCAGCAGTGCCGGACTTATGAACACTGAAGCTTTCTTT.

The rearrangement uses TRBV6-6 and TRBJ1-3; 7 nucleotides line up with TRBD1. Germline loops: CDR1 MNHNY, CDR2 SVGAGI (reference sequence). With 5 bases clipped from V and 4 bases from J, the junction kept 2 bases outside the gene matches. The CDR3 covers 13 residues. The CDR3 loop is CASSRGQGNTIYF. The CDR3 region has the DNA TGTGCCAGCAGTAGGGGACAGGGAAACACCATATATTTT.

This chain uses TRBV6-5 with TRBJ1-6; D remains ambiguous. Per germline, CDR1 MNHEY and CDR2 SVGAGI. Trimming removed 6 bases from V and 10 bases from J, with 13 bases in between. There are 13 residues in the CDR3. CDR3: CASREGLKSPLHF. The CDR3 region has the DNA TGTGCCAGCAGAGAAGGCCTTAAGTCACCCCTCCACTTT.

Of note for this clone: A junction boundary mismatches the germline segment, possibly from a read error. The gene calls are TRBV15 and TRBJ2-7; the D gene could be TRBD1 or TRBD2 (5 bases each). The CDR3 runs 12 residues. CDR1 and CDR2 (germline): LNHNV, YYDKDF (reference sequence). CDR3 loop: CATSRQGTRLFF. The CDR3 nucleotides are TGTGCCACCAGCAGACAAGGGACGAGACTCTTCTTC.

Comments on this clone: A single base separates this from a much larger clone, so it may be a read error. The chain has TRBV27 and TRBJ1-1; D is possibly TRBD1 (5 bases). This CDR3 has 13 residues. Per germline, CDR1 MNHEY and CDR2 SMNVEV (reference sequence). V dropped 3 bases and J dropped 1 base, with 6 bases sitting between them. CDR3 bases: TGTGCCAGCAGTTTCGGGGGGAACACTGAAGCTTTCTTT. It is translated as CASSFGGNTEAFF.

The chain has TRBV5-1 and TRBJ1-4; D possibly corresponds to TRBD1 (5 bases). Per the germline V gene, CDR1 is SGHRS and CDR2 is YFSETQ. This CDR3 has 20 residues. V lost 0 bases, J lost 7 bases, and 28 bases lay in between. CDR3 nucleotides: TGCGCCAGCAGCTTGGTGTCGATGGGGACTAGGGGCCTAATCGGTGAAAAACTGTTTTTT. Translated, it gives CASSLVSMGTRGLIGEKLFF.

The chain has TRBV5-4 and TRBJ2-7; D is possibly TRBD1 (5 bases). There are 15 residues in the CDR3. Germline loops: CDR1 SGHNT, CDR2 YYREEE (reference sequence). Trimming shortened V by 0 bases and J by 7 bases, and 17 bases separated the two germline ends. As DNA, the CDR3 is TGTGCCAGCAGCTTGGGCCCCGGACAATCCCTAGAGCAGTACTTC. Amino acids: CASSLGPGQSLEQYF.

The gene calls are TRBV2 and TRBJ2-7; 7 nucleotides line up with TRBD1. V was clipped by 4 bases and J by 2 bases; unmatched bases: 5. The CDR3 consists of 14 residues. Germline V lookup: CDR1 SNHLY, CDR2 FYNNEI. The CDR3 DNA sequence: TGTGCCAGCAGTGGAGCAGGGGGAGCCTACGAGCAGTACTTC. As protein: CASSGAGGAYEQYF. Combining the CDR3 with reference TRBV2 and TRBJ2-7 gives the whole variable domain EPEVTQTPSHQVTQMGQEVILRCVPISNHLYFYWYRQILGQKVEFLVSFYNNEISEKSEIFDDQFSVERPDGSNFTLKIRSTKLEDSAMYFCASSGAGGAYEQYFGPGTRLTVT.

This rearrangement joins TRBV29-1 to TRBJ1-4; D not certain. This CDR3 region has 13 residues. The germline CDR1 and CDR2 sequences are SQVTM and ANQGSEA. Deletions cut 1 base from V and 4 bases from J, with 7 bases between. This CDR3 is CSVEAGDNEKLFF. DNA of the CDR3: TGCAGCGTTGAAGCAGGAGATAATGAAAAACTGTTTTTT. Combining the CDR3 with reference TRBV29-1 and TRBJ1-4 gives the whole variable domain SAVISQKPSRDICQRGTSLTIQCQVDSQVTMMFWYRQQPGQSLTLIATANQGSEATYESGFVIDKFPISRPNLTFSTLTVSNMSPEDSSIYLCSVEAGDNEKLFFGSGTQLSVL.

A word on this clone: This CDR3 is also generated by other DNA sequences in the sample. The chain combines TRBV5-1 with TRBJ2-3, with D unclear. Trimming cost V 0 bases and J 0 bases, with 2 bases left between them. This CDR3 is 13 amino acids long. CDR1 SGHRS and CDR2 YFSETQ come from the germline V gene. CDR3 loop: CASSLGSTDTQYF. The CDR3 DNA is TGCGCCAGCAGCTTGGGTAGCACAGATACGCAGTATTTT.

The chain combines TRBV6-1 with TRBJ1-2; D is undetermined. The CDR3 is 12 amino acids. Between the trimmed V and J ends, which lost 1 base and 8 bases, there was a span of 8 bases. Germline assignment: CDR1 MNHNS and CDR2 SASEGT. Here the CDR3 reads CASSEVIRGYTF. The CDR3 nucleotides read TGTGCCAGCAGTGAAGTCATCCGGGGCTACACCTTC.

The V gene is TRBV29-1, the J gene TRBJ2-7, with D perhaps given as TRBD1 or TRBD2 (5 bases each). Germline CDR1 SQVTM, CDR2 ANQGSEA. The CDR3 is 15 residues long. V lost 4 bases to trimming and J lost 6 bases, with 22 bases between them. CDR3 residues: CSVGSRDPGRGEQYF. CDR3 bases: TGCAGCGTTGGGTCCAGGGACCCAGGTCGGGGCGAGCAGTACTTC.

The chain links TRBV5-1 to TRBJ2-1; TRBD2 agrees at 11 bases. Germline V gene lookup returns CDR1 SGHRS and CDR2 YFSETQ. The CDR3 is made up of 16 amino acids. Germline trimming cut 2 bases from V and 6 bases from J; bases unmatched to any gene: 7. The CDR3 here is CASSFQPGTSGNEQFF. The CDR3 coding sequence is TGCGCCAGCAGCTTCCAACCCGGGACTAGCGGCAATGAGCAGTTCTTC.

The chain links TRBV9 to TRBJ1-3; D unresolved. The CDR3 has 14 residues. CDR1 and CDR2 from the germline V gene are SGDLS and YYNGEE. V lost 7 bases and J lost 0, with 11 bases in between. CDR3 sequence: CASEYGDSGNTIYF. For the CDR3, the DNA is TGTGCCAGCGAGTACGGTGACTCTGGAAACACCATATATTTT.

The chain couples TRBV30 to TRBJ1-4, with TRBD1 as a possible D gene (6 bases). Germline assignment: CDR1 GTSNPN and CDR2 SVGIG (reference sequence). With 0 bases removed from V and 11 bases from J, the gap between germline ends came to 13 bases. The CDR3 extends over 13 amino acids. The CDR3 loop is CAWSVNREEKLFF. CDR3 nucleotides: TGTGCCTGGAGTGTGAACAGGGAAGAGAAACTGTTTTTT. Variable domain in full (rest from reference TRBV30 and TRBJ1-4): SQTIHQWPATLVQPVGSPLSLECTVEGTSNPNLYWYRQAAGRGLQLLFYSVGIGQISSEVPQNLSASRPQDRQFILSSKKLLLSDSGFYLCAWSVNREEKLFFGSGTQLSVL.

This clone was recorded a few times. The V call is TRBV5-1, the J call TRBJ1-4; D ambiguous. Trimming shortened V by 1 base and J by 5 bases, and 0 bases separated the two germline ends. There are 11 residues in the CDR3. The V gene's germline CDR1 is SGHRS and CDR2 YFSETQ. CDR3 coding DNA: TGCGCCAGCAGCTTGAATGAAAAACTGTTTTTT. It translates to CASSLNEKLFF.

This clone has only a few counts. The CDR3 region has the DNA TGTGCCAGCGCAAGAACCCCATCCCCCCTAGCGGGAGACAATGAGCAGTTCTTC. This translates into CASARTPSPLAGDNEQFF. The chain has TRBV7-2 and TRBJ2-1, with 10 nucleotides matching TRBD2. The CDR3 is 18 amino acids. V trimming: 8 bases; J trimming: 5 bases; junction bases outside the gene matches: 18. Germline V lookup: CDR1 SGHTA, CDR2 FQGNSA.

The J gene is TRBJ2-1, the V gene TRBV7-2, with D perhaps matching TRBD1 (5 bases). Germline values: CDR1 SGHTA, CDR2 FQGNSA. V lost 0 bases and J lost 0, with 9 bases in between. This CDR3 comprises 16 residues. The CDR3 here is CASSLAGPSSYNEQFF. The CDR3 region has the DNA TGTGCCAGCAGCTTAGCGGGGCCAAGCTCCTACAATGAGCAGTTCTTC.

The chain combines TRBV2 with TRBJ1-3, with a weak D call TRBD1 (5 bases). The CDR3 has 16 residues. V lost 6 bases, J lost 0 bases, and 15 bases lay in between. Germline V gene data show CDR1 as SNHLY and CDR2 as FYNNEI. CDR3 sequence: CASSVTGTASGNTIYF. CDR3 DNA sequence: TGTGCCAGCAGCGTTACCGGGACCGCCTCTGGAAACACCATATATTTT.

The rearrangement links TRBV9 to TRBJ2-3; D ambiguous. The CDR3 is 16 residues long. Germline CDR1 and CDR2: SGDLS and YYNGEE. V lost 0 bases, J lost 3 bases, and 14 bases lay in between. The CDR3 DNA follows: TGTGCCAGCAGCGTAGGGGCCTTAGGTCAGACAGATACGCAGTATTTT. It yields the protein CASSVGALGQTDTQYF.

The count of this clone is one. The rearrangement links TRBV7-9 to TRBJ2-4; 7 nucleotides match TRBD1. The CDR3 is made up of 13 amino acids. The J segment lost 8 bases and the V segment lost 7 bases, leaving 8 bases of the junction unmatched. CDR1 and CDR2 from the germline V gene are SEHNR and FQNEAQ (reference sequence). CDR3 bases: TGTGCCAGCAAAAGACAGGGTACGGACATTCAGTACTTC. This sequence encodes CASKRQGTDIQYF.

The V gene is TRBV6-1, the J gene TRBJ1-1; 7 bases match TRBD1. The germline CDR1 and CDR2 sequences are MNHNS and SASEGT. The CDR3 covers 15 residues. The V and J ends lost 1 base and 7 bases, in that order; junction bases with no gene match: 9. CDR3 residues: CASSEVRQGPGEAFF. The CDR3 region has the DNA TGTGCCAGCAGTGAAGTGAGACAGGGACCGGGTGAAGCTTTCTTT.

This chain's CDR3 is CASSQPSRGTGELFF. The CDR3 bases are TGCGCCAGCAGCCAACCCTCTCGAGGGACCGGGGAGCTGTTTTTT. V is TRBV4-1 and J is TRBJ2-2, with D possibly being TRBD2 (5 bases). Germline CDR1 and CDR2: MGHRA and YSYEKL. Trimming took off 2 bases at V and 5 bases at J, with 12 bases between the two ends. The CDR3 covers 15 residues.